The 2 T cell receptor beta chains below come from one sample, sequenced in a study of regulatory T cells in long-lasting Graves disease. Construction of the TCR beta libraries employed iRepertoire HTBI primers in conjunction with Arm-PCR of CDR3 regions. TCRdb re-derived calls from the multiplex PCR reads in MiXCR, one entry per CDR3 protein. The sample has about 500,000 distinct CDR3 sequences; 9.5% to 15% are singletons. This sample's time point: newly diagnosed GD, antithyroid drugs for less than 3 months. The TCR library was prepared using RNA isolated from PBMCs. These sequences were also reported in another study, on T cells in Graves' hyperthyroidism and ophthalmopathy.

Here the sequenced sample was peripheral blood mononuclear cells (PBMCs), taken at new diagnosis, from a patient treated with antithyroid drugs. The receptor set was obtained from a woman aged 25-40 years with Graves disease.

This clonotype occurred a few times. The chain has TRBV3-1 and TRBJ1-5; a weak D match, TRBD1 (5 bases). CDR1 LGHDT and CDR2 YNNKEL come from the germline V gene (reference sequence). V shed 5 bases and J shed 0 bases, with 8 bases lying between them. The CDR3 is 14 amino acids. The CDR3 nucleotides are TGTGCCAGCAGCGACAGAGATAGCAATCAGCCCCAGCATTTT. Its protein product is CASSDRDSNQPQHF. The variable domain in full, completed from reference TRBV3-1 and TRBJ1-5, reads DTAVSQTPKYLVTQMGNDKSIKCEQNLGHDTMYWYKQDSKKFLKIMFSYNNKELIINETVPNRFSPKSPDKAHLNLHINSLELGDSAVYFCASSDRDSNQPQHFGDGTRLSIL.

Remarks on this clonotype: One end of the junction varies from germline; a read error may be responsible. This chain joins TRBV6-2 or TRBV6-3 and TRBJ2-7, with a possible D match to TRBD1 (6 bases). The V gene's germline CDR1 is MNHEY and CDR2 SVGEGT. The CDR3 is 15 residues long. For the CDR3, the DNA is TGCGCCAGCAGTGAATCGGCGACAGGAAGGGACGAGCAGTACTTC. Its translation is CASSESATGRDEQYF.